The present TCR beta chain was sequenced within a study of T cell responses to AZD1222 COVID-19 vaccine. Study-wide findings and caveats: Spike-specific TCR breadth and depth went up after people got two AZD1222 doses. Mapped onto spike, vaccine-associated CD4 TCRs spanned it and were dominant at 160-218 and 743-854. It should be noted that donors were predominantly white British and more often female, and clonal diversity was possibly underestimated.

On this clone: As yet, its antigen is unknown.

The repertoire was sequenced with immunoSEQ multiplex PCR; TCRdb's copy has only in-frame clones and lacks some. The sample records 200,000 to 250,000 clones, roughly 94% being singletons. Between the trimmed V and J ends, which lost 5 bases and 0 bases, there was a span of 11 bases. The CDR3 covers 16 residues. Germline V gene sequence: CDR1 SGHAT, CDR2 FQDESV (reference sequence). The source material was peripheral blood, sampled 28 days after the second dose of the MenACWY control vaccine. The genes are TRBV11-1 and TRBJ2-6; D is unclear. The sequence came from an adult who received the MenACWY meningococcal vaccine as a control. CDR3 DNA sequence: TGTGCCAGCAGCCCAGGAGAGACCTCTGGGGCCAACGTCCTGACTTTC. Amino acid sequence: CASSPGETSGANVLTF. The entire variable domain, with the rest obtained from reference TRBV11-1 and TRBJ2-6, is as follows: EAEVAQSPRYKITEKSQAVAFWCDPISGHATLYWYRQILGQGPELLVQFQDESVVDDSQLPKDRFSAERLKGVDSTLKIQPAELGDSAMYLCASSPGETSGANVLTFGAGSRLTVL.